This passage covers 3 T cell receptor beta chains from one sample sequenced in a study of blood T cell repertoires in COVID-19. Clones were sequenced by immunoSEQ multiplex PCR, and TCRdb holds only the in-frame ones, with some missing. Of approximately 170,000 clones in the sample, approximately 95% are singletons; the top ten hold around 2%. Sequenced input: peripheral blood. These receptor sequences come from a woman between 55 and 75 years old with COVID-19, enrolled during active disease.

The chain's CDR3 is CASRSSAVGGELFF. As DNA, the CDR3 is TGTGCCAGCAGGTCCTCCGCGGTCGGCGGGGAGCTGTTTTTT. The chain has TRBV7-3 and TRBJ2-2; no clear D. Germline V gene lookup returns CDR1 SGHTA and CDR2 FQGTGA. V shed 6 bases and J shed 7 bases, with 15 bases lying between them. CDR3 size: 14 residues.

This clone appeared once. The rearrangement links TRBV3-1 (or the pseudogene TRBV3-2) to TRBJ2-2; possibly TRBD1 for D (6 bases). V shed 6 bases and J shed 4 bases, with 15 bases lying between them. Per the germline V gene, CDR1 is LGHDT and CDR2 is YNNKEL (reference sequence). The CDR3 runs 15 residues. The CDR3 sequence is CASSRRDIGTGELFF. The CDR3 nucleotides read TGTGCCAGCAGTCGCCGGGACATAGGCACCGGGGAGCTGTTTTTT.

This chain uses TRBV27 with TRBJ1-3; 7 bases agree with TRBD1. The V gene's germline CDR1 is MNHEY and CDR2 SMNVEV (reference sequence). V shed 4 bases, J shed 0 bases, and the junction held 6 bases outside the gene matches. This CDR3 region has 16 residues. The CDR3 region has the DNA TGTGCCAGCAGTTCAGGGGGTTCCTCCTCTGGAAACACCATATATTTT. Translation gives CASSSGGSSSGNTIYF.